This T cell receptor (beta chain) was identified during a study of T cells in Graves' hyperthyroidism and ophthalmopathy. Findings of the study overall: Most thyroid clonotypes with frequency above 0.001 were detected in blood.

From RNA transcripts, TCR beta CDR3 regions were amplified. TCR CDR3 regions were first amplified by RT-PCR with HTBI primers. From the multiplex PCR reads, TCRdb called clonotypes with MiXCR, one entry per CDR3 protein. This table holds about 400,000 distinct CDR3 sequences, about 15% found once. As regards this clonotype: Antigen: not known.

Patients counted as stable if ophthalmopathy did not develop within 18 months. Hyperthyroidism patients were newly diagnosed, had disease duration under 2 months, and were aged 18 to 65 years. Patients were excluded because of uncontrolled infection, other autoimmune disease, pregnancy or lactation. This receptor was obtained from a woman aged 25 to 39 with Graves' hyperthyroidism. Source material: blood.

CDR3: CASSESHRGVYNEQFF. The CDR3 bases are TGTGCCAGCAGTGAATCGCACAGGGGGGTATACAATGAGCAGTTCTTC. V is TRBV2 and J is TRBJ2-1, with 8 bases matching TRBD1. V lost 2 bases and J lost 4; bases outside the gene matches: 7. CDR1 and CDR2 (germline): SNHLY, FYNNEI. CDR3 length: 16 amino acids. Using reference TRBV2 and TRBJ2-1 for the parts outside the CDR3, the full variable domain is EPEVTQTPSHQVTQMGQEVILRCVPISNHLYFYWYRQILGQKVEFLVSFYNNEISEKSEIFDDQFSVERPDGSNFTLKIRSTKLEDSAMYFCASSESHRGVYNEQFFGPGTRLTVL.